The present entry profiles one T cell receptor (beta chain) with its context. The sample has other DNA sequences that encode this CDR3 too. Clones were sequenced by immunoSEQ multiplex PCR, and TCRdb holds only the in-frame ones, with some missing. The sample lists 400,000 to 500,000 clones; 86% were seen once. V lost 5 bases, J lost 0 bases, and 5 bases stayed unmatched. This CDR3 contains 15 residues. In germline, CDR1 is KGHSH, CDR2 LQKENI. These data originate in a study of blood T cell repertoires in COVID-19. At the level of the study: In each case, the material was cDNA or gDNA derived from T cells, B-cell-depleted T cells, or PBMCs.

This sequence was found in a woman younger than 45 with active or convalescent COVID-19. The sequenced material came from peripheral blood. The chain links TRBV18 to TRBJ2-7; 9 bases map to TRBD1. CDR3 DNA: TGTGCCAGCTCATCGGGACAGGGAAGCTCCTACGAGCAGTACTTC. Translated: CASSSGQGSSYEQYF.